The next 32 T cell receptor beta chains were all read from a single sample in a study of OX40 agonist ivuxolimab in advanced cancers. The data were produced by immunoSEQ multiplex PCR, yet TCRdb's version contains in-frame clones alone and is incomplete. The sample holds more than 80,000 clones, more than 75% seen once. Sequenced material: CD4+ or CD8+ T cells sorted from blood, taken in a trial of the OX40 agonist ivuxolimab. The receptors derive from an adult with an advanced solid tumor such as melanoma, head and neck, liver or kidney cancer.

CDR3 coding DNA: TGTGCCAGCAGCTTCGGCGCGAACACCGGGGAGCTGTTTTTT. Its translation is CASSFGANTGELFF. V usage is TRBV7-8 and J usage is TRBJ2-2; D call uncertain. V lost 3 bases and J lost 0, with 5 bases in between. This CDR3 is 14 amino acids long. Looked up from germline, CDR1 is SGHVS and CDR2 is FQNEAQ.

The genes are TRBV6-1 and TRBJ1-4; 7 nucleotides line up with TRBD1. The germline V gene encodes CDR1 MNHNS and CDR2 SASEGT. This CDR3 contains 11 residues. Trimming removed 7 bases from V and 7 bases from J; junction bases left unmatched: 0. In DNA, the CDR3 is TGTGCCAGCACAGGGGGTGAAAAACTGTTTTTT. The encoded protein is CASTGGEKLFF.

The chain recombines TRBV11-2 with TRBJ1-5; TRBD1 matches at 9 bases. CDR1 is SGHAT, CDR2 FQNNGV, per germline. The CDR3 contains 16 residues. V was pared by 6 bases and J by 3 bases, with 9 bases of the junction left unmatched. The CDR3 DNA reads as TGTGCCAGCAGTTCTACCGGGACAGGGATCAATCAGCCCCAGCATTTT. Protein product: CASSSTGTGINQPQHF.

This clone is a singleton in its sample. The CDR3: CASSLGTSGNTGELFF. The CDR3 DNA is TGCGCCAGCAGCTTAGGGACTAGCGGGAACACCGGGGAGCTGTTTTTT. This chain uses TRBV5-1 with TRBJ2-2; 11 positions agree with TRBD2. The CDR3 sequence is 16 residues long. Germline values: CDR1 SGHRS, CDR2 YFSETQ. With 2 bases clipped from V and 1 base from J, the junction kept 1 base outside the gene matches.

The rearrangement joins TRBV7-2 to TRBJ2-3, with TRBD2 matching 13 bases. Germline V lookup: CDR1 SGHTA, CDR2 FQGNSA. Losses at the gene ends were 5 bases for V and 1 base for J; bases not matched to a gene: 9. This CDR3 is 18 amino acids long. The CDR3 sequence: CASSPSGLAGPRTDTQYF. The DNA for the CDR3 is TGTGCCAGCAGCCCCTCGGGACTAGCGGGGCCACGCACAGATACGCAGTATTTT.

This clone has a single count. This rearrangement joins TRBV2 to TRBJ2-3; 12 nucleotides match TRBD2. The CDR3 consists of 16 residues. V lost 10 bases and J lost 4; bases outside the gene matches: 12. In germline, CDR1 is SNHLY, CDR2 FYNNEI. CDR3 region: CATSRLAGGQADTQYF. CDR3 nucleotides: TGTGCCACTTCGCGGCTAGCGGGGGGGCAGGCAGATACGCAGTATTTT.

The rearrangement uses TRBV19 and TRBJ2-7; D is ambiguous. Between the trimmed V and J ends, which lost 0 bases and 3 bases, there was a span of 6 bases. The CDR3 sequence is 13 residues long. Germline V gene data show CDR1 as LNHDA and CDR2 as SQIVND (reference sequence). CDR3 sequence: CASSIDRNYEQYF. CDR3 DNA sequence: TGTGCCAGTAGTATAGACAGGAACTACGAGCAGTACTTC.

This chain uses TRBV27 with TRBJ1-1; D is perhaps TRBD1 (5 bases). Germline V CDR1 and CDR2: MNHEY, SMNVEV (reference sequence). V was cut by 2 bases and J by 4 bases, with 8 bases left in between. The CDR3 loop spans 13 amino acids. The CDR3 DNA follows: TGTGCCAGCAGTTTACCCGGGGGCACTGAAGCTTTCTTT. Translation: CASSLPGGTEAFF.

This clone was detected only once. This chain links TRBV27 with TRBJ2-5; D may be TRBD1 (5 bases). This CDR3 has 15 residues. Germline V gene lookup returns CDR1 MNHEY and CDR2 SMNVEV (reference sequence). With 2 bases removed from V and 5 bases from J, the gap between germline ends came to 15 bases. CDR3 bases: TGTGCCAGCAGTTTAGGCGCAGGGCGAAGGGAGACCCAGTACTTC. The encoded protein is CASSLGAGRRETQYF.

The chain is built from TRBV4-1 and TRBJ1-5; tentatively, D is TRBD1 (6 bases). V was shortened by 2 bases and J by 6 bases, with 14 bases between the two germline ends. Germline V lookup: CDR1 MGHRA, CDR2 YSYEKL. The CDR3 has 15 amino acids. In DNA, the CDR3 is TGCGCCAGCAGCCAAAGTCCGACAGGTAGTCAGCCCCAGCATTTT. It specifies CASSQSPTGSQPQHF.

CDR3 region: CASSPERGSTDTQYF. Written as DNA, the CDR3 is TGCGCCAGCAGCCCTGAGCGGGGGAGCACAGATACGCAGTATTTT. The gene calls are TRBV5-1 and TRBJ2-3; TRBD2 agrees at 8 bases. Germline values: CDR1 SGHRS, CDR2 YFSETQ. The J segment lost 0 bases and the V segment lost 4 bases, leaving 4 bases of the junction unmatched. CDR3 length equals 15 residues.

V usage is TRBV21-1 and J usage is TRBJ1-5. TRBV21-1 is shown as a pseudogene. This CDR3 is 16 amino acids long. This CDR3 is CASSKRPFYSNQPQHF. The CDR3 nucleotides are TGTGCCAGCAGCAAAAGGCCGTTTTATAGCAATCAGCCCCAGCATTTT.

V and J are TRBV11-2 and TRBJ2-7; the match to TRBD2 covers 13 bases. The germline gives CDR1 SGHAT, CDR2 FQNNGV. This CDR3 has 18 amino acids. Trimming removed 2 bases from V and 3 bases from J; junction bases left unmatched: 10. CDR3 amino acids: CASSLLGLAGLLNYEQYF. DNA for the CDR3: TGTGCCAGCAGCTTATTGGGACTAGCGGGGCTCCTAAACTACGAGCAGTACTTC.

The chain links TRBV11-3 to TRBJ1-1, with D possibly being TRBD1 (6 bases). The CDR3 length is 13 residues. From germline, CDR1 is SGHNT and CDR2 YENEEA. The germline V and J ends were trimmed by 0 bases and 11 bases, with 13 bases remaining between them. The CDR3, as DNA: TGTGCCAGCAGCTTAGATACAGGGTCGCACGCTTTCTTT. It encodes CASSLDTGSHAFF.

The chain links TRBV7-2 to TRBJ2-1; 12 bases line up with TRBD2. Losses at the gene ends were 2 bases for V and 8 bases for J; bases not matched to a gene: 10. The CDR3 extends over 17 amino acids. Looked up from germline, CDR1 is SGHTA and CDR2 is FQGNSA. For the CDR3, the DNA is TGTGCCAGCAGCTTAAACGGGTTACTAGCGGGAGGACATGAGCAGTTCTTC. This gives the protein CASSLNGLLAGGHEQFF.

The V gene is TRBV29-1, the J gene TRBJ2-2; D is unresolved. The ends were cut back, 5 bases at V and 0 bases at J, with 16 bases in the middle. The CDR3 extends over 16 amino acids. The germline V gene has CDR1 SQVTM and CDR2 ANQGSEA. CDR3 sequence (DNA): TGCAGCGTTAAGCCCACTACCCTCGCGAACACCGGGGAGCTGTTTTTT. Amino acids: CSVKPTTLANTGELFF.

The gene calls are TRBV4-1 and TRBJ2-2; TRBD2 matches at 8 bases. The J segment lost 2 bases and the V segment lost 1 base, leaving 6 bases of the junction unmatched. The germline V gene encodes CDR1 MGHRA and CDR2 YSYEKL. The CDR3 length is 17 residues. CDR3 DNA: TGCGCCAGCAGCCAAGTGAGGGTAGCGGGAAACACCGGGGAGCTGTTTTTT. It yields the protein CASSQVRVAGNTGELFF.

This chain connects TRBV7-9 to TRBJ2-3; 8 nucleotides line up with TRBD1. Germline CDR1 reads SEHNR; CDR2 reads FQNEAQ (reference sequence). This CDR3 comprises 15 residues. Losses at the gene ends were 0 bases for V and 1 base for J; bases not matched to a gene: 0. The CDR3 loop is CASSLAGQGTDTQYF. The DNA of the CDR3 is TGTGCCAGCAGCTTAGCGGGACAGGGCACAGATACGCAGTATTTT. The variable domain in full, completed from reference TRBV7-9 and TRBJ2-3, reads DTGVSQNPRHKITKRGQNVTFRCDPISEHNRLYWYRQTLGQGPEFLTYFQNEAQLEKSRLLSDRFSAERPKGSFSTLEIQRTEQGDSAMYLCASSLAGQGTDTQYFGPGTRLTVL.

This chain links TRBV7-9 with TRBJ2-1, with 8 bases identical to TRBD1. CDR1 is SEHNR and CDR2 is FQNEAQ in the germline V gene (reference sequence). Unmatched junction bases numbered 8, after V lost 1 base and J lost 9 bases. CDR3 length: 15 residues. CDR3 residues: CASSLGGQGWGEQFF. DNA of the CDR3: TGTGCCAGCAGCTTAGGCGGACAGGGTTGGGGTGAGCAGTTCTTC.

For the CDR3, the DNA is TGTGCCAGCAGCTTAGAGGCAACCTATAATTCACCCCTCCACTTT. Encoded protein: CASSLEATYNSPLHF. This chain links TRBV7-3 with TRBJ1-6; D is unclear. Deletions cut 2 bases from V and 2 bases from J, with 7 bases between. The length of the CDR3 is 15 residues. Germline V gene data show CDR1 as SGHTA and CDR2 as FQGTGA.

This chain joins TRBV19 and TRBJ2-5; 10 positions match TRBD1. V lost 5 bases, J lost 3 bases, and 3 bases stayed unmatched. CDR1 and CDR2 from the germline V gene are LNHDA and SQIVND (reference sequence). The CDR3 covers 14 residues. In DNA, the CDR3 is TGTGCCAGTAGTTCAGGGACAGGGGAAGAGACCCAGTACTTC. It codes for CASSSGTGEETQYF.

The J gene is TRBJ2-2, the V gene TRBV7-2; no clear D gene. The CDR3 runs to 10 residues. Germline values: CDR1 SGHTA, CDR2 FQGNSA. V shed 5 bases and J shed 8 bases, with 3 bases lying between them. The CDR3 coding sequence is TGTGCCAGCAGCGGAGGGGAGCTGTTTTTT. Protein: CASSGGELFF. Complete variable domain (other parts from reference TRBV7-2 and TRBJ2-2): GAGVSQSPSNKVTEKGKDVELRCDPISGHTALYWYRQSLGQGLEFLIYFQGNSAPDKSGLPSDRFSAERTGGSVSTLTIQRTQQEDSAVYLCASSGGELFFGEGSRLTVL.

The rearrangement joins TRBV2 to TRBJ1-3; D perhaps matches TRBD1 (5 bases). CDR3 length equals 16 residues. CDR1 is SNHLY, CDR2 FYNNEI, per germline. The V and J ends lost 2 bases and 2 bases respectively, with 13 bases between them. Written as DNA, the CDR3 is TGTGCCAGCAGTGAATCCGGGGGAAGGGCTGGAAACACCATATATTTT. Protein product: CASSESGGRAGNTIYF.

The rearrangement links TRBV14 to TRBJ2-5; D possibly corresponds to TRBD1 (5 bases). The CDR3 is 14 amino acids. The germline CDR1 and CDR2 sequences are SGHDN and FVKESK. V shed 0 bases and J shed 6 bases, with 11 bases lying between them. In DNA form, the CDR3 reads TGTGCCAGCAGCCAAGATCCCAGGGTTAAGACCCAGTACTTC. This translates into CASSQDPRVKTQYF.

V is TRBV25-1 and J is TRBJ1-3; no definite D call. The germline V gene encodes CDR1 MGHDK and CDR2 SYGVNS. V was shortened by 5 bases and J by 3 bases, with 8 bases between the two germline ends. The CDR3 is made up of 13 amino acids. The DNA for the CDR3 is TGTGCCAGCAGTTCACCTAATGGAAACACCATATATTTT. It codes for CASSSPNGNTIYF.

CDR3 in DNA: TGTGCCAGTAGTCCCCCGCTTCGGGTCGGAAATCAGCCCCAGCATTTT. This translates into CASSPPLRVGNQPQHF. This rearrangement joins TRBV19 to TRBJ1-5; the D is unclear. This CDR3 has 16 residues. CDR1 is LNHDA, CDR2 SQIVND, per germline (reference sequence). V lost 5 bases to trimming and J lost 4 bases, with 18 bases between them.

The gene calls are TRBV4-3 and TRBJ2-3; 7 bases align to TRBD2. V shed 0 bases and J 3 bases; nucleotides not matched to a gene: 3. The CDR3 runs to 15 residues. Germline assignment: CDR1 LGHNA and CDR2 YSLEER. The CDR3 DNA sequence: TGCGCCAGCAGCCAAGATTTGCGGGAGACAGATACGCAGTATTTT. This encodes CASSQDLRETDTQYF.

The chain uses TRBV7-9 and TRBJ2-1; D is possibly TRBD2 (6 bases). The CDR3 is 15 residues long. The V end was cut by 5 bases, the J end by 4 bases, with 15 bases between. Germline-derived CDR1 and CDR2 are SEHNR and FQNEAQ (reference sequence). This CDR3 is CASSPVGTRYNEQFF. In DNA, the CDR3 is TGTGCCAGCAGCCCGGTCGGGACTCGATACAATGAGCAGTTCTTC.

This clone was seen more than once but under ten times. The chain uses TRBV20-1 and TRBJ1-1; unclear D gene. V was trimmed by 3 bases and J by 6 bases, leaving 8 bases between them. The CDR3 has 11 residues. Germline V CDR1 and CDR2: DFQATT, SNEGSKA (reference sequence). CDR3 nucleotides: TGCAGTGCTAGCCTCGGGGCTGAAGCTTTCTTT. It yields the protein CSASLGAEAFF.

The chain couples TRBV10-3 to TRBJ1-1; tentative D call: TRBD1 (6 bases). Germline V gene data show CDR1 as ENHRY and CDR2 as SYGVKD. This CDR3 is built from 17 residues. V shed 0 bases and J shed 1 base, with 15 bases lying between them. CDR3 nucleotide sequence: TGTGCCATCAGTGAGTCGTTGGGGGCGCGGGGGAACACTGAAGCTTTCTTT. Translated: CAISESLGARGNTEAFF.

V is TRBV7-2 and J is TRBJ2-7, with a tentative D call TRBD2 (5 bases). Germline CDR1 reads SGHTA; CDR2 reads FQGNSA. The CDR3 is 14 residues long. Trimming removed 5 bases at V and 0 bases at J, with 11 bases between. The CDR3 sequence is CASSQTGFSYEQYF. CDR3 coding DNA: TGTGCCAGCAGCCAGACGGGATTCTCCTACGAGCAGTACTTC.

The rearrangement joins TRBV11-3 to TRBJ2-3, with 7 bases matching TRBD2. Losses at the gene ends were 2 bases for V and 1 base for J; bases not matched to a gene: 3. There are 15 residues in the CDR3. CDR1 SGHNT and CDR2 YENEEA come from the germline V gene. The CDR3 is CASSLSRGGTDTQYF. The CDR3 DNA is TGTGCCAGCAGCTTATCCCGGGGGGGCACAGATACGCAGTATTTT.